This TCR beta chain was sequenced for a study of cytomegalovirus exposure and HLA in healthy donors. Points from the study as a whole: Researchers catalogued approximately 160 TCR beta chains as cytomegalovirus-associated. Analyzed later, association rates of TCRs varied across HLA loci, with DRB1 most and HLA-C fewest.

This clone was seen once. Its antigen is still unknown. Trimming removed 0 bases at V and 8 bases at J, with 13 bases between. Germline CDR1 is SEHNR and CDR2 is FQNEAQ (reference sequence). The CDR3 sequence is 14 residues long. Samples came from healthy bone marrow donors. Use of 60 Vbeta and 13 Jbeta primers characterized the PCR. Assay used: immunoSEQ multiplex PCR; TCRdb lists only in-frame clones, some missing. Seen here are around 200,000 clones, 70% to 80% observed once, and the top ten hold 4.4%. This TCR was sampled from a woman in her 30s in good health and CMV-seropositive. Material for sequencing was PBMCs. The rearrangement links TRBV7-9 to TRBJ1-2; possible D gene TRBD1, 6 bases. The DNA of the CDR3 is TGTGCCAGCAGCTTAGCACAGGGATCGGGAGGCTACACCTTC. It codes for CASSLAQGSGGYTF.